Following are 19 T cell receptor beta chains from one sample sequenced in a study of OX40 agonist ivuxolimab in advanced cancers. Clones were read by immunoSEQ multiplex PCR, and TCRdb kept only the in-frame ones, dropping some. The sample includes under 50,000 clones, 75% to 90% of them seen just once. The material was CD4+ or CD8+ T cells sorted from blood, obtained in a trial of the OX40 agonist ivuxolimab. These receptors were taken from an adult with an advanced solid tumor such as melanoma, head and neck, liver or kidney cancer.

As DNA, the CDR3 is TGCGCCAGCAGCTTGGCTTGGACAGGCGATGGCTACACCTTC. Translating it yields CASSLAWTGDGYTF. The chain is built from TRBV5-1 and TRBJ1-2, with TRBD1 matching 7 bases. The CDR3 length is 14 residues. Germline values: CDR1 SGHRS, CDR2 YFSETQ. Germline trimming cut 0 bases from V and 6 bases from J; bases unmatched to any gene: 5.

The chain is built from TRBV27 and TRBJ2-1; the match to TRBD1 covers 8 bases. The trim removed 7 bases at V and 6 bases at J, leaving 11 bases unmatched. The CDR3 has 15 residues. Germline CDR1 reads MNHEY; CDR2 reads SMNVEV (reference sequence). The CDR3 protein is CASNDGQGAINEQFF. In DNA form, the CDR3 reads TGTGCCAGCAATGATGGACAGGGCGCAATCAATGAGCAGTTCTTC.

The chain recombines TRBV6-1 with TRBJ1-3, with unresolved D. The length of the CDR3 is 14 residues. The germline V gene encodes CDR1 MNHNS and CDR2 SASEGT. The V end was cut by 4 bases, the J end by 2 bases, with 9 bases between. Written as DNA, the CDR3 is TGTGCCAGCAGTGTGTGGGGTACTGGAAACACCATATATTTT. This translates into CASSVWGTGNTIYF.

In this sample, this clone turned up once. The chain is built from TRBV9 and TRBJ2-5, with D perhaps being TRBD1 or TRBD2 (5 bases each). CDR3 length: 15 residues. Germline CDR1 reads SGDLS; CDR2 reads YYNGEE. The V and J ends lost 0 bases and 3 bases respectively, with 12 bases between them. CDR3 sequence reads: CASSVDGQGEETQYF. In DNA, the CDR3 is TGTGCCAGCAGCGTAGACGGGCAGGGAGAAGAGACCCAGTACTTC.

The genes are TRBV11-2 and TRBJ2-1, with TRBD2 as a possible D gene (5 bases). Germline assignment: CDR1 SGHAT and CDR2 FQNNGV. This CDR3 comprises 15 residues. V was pared by 1 base and J by 3 bases, with 10 bases between. CDR3 nucleotide sequence: TGTGCCAGCAGCTTAGCGGAGGCCTACTACAATGAGCAGTTCTTC. Amino acids: CASSLAEAYYNEQFF. Filled out from reference TRBV11-2 and TRBJ2-1, the complete variable domain reads EAGVAQSPRYKIIEKRQSVAFWCNPISGHATLYWYQQILGQGPKLLIQFQNNGVVDDSQLPKDRFSAERLKGVDSTLKIQPAKLEDSAVYLCASSLAEAYYNEQFFGPGTRLTVL.

The chain recombines TRBV7-9 with TRBJ2-7; D may correspond to TRBD1 or TRBD2 (5 bases each). Trimming cost V 5 bases and J 0 bases, with 11 bases left between them. From germline, CDR1 is SEHNR and CDR2 FQNEAQ (reference sequence). The CDR3 contains 14 residues. CDR3 DNA sequence: TGTGCCAGCAGCCCATGGGACGGCTCCTACGAGCAGTACTTC. This translates into CASSPWDGSYEQYF. Using reference TRBV7-9 and TRBJ2-7 for the parts outside the CDR3, the full variable domain is DTGVSQNPRHKITKRGQNVTFRCDPISEHNRLYWYRQTLGQGPEFLTYFQNEAQLEKSRLLSDRFSAERPKGSFSTLEIQRTEQGDSAMYLCASSPWDGSYEQYFGPGTRLTVT.

This clone was seen only once. The J gene is TRBJ1-6, the V gene TRBV5-5; 9 nucleotides line up with TRBD1. V gave up 1 base and J gave up 6 bases; unmatched junction bases: 11. CDR1 is SGHKS and CDR2 is YYEKEE in the germline V gene (reference sequence). The CDR3 covers 18 residues. CDR3 loop: CASSLYIAGQGLNSPLHF. The CDR3 DNA reads TGTGCCAGCAGCTTGTATATTGCGGGACAGGGACTTAATTCACCCCTCCACTTT. Full variable domain (outside the CDR3, taken from reference TRBV5-5 and TRBJ1-6): DAGVTQSPTHLIKTRGQQVTLRCSPISGHKSVSWYQQVLGQGPQFIFQYYEKEERGRGNFPDRFSARQFPNYSSELNVNALLLGDSALYLCASSLYIAGQGLNSPLHFGNGTRLTVT.

The chain employs TRBV27 and TRBJ1-2; TRBD1 is a possible D gene (5 bases). The CDR3 runs 13 residues. V was pared by 8 bases and J by 4 bases, with 14 bases between. Germline V gene lookup returns CDR1 MNHEY and CDR2 SMNVEV (reference sequence). Written as DNA, the CDR3 is TGTGCCAGCGAGGCCCGGGGGATCTATGGCTACACCTTC. This translates into CASEARGIYGYTF.

This clone ranks as medium-sized. The chain carries TRBV19 and TRBJ1-2, with 7 positions matching TRBD1. The CDR3 spans 16 residues. V lost 4 bases to trimming and J lost 2 bases; unmatched junction nucleotides: 10. Germline assignment: CDR1 LNHDA and CDR2 SQIVND (reference sequence). The CDR3 DNA reads TGTGCCAGTAGTACAGCTTACGACAGGGAGAACTATGGCTACACCTTC. This gives the protein CASSTAYDRENYGYTF. The whole variable domain, filled in from reference TRBV19 and TRBJ1-2, reads DGGITQSPKYLFRKEGQNVTLSCEQNLNHDAMYWYRQDPGQGLRLIYYSQIVNDFQKGDIAEGYSVSREKKESFPLTVTSAQKNPTAFYLCASSTAYDRENYGYTFGSGTRLTVV.

The chain links TRBV28 to TRBJ1-5; possible D gene TRBD1, 6 bases. The CDR3 spans 15 residues. The germline V gene has CDR1 MDHEN and CDR2 SYDVKM. V dropped 8 bases and J dropped 0 bases, with 14 bases sitting between them. CDR3 sequence reads: CASRLRGDSNQPQHF. The CDR3, as DNA: TGTGCCAGCCGCTTGAGGGGGGATAGCAATCAGCCCCAGCATTTT.

The chain joins TRBV7-8 to TRBJ2-7; 9 bases agree with TRBD2. V lost 0 bases to trimming and J lost 3 bases; unmatched junction nucleotides: 9. The CDR3 runs to 17 residues. Germline assignment: CDR1 SGHVS and CDR2 FQNEAQ. CDR3 bases: TGTGCCAGCAGCTTAGCATATCGGGAGCGGGGGGACTACGAGCAGTACGTC. Its translation: CASSLAYRERGDYEQYV.

This clone occurred a few times. The V call is TRBV27, the J call TRBJ2-2; D possibly uses TRBD1 or TRBD2 (5 bases each). CDR1 and CDR2 (germline): MNHEY, SMNVEV (reference sequence). CDR3 size: 15 residues. V lost 6 bases and J 6 bases, leaving 17 bases between the germline ends. The DNA for the CDR3 is TGTGCCAGCAGAGATGGGGGAGTGAGGGCCGGGGAGCTGTTTTTT. As protein: CASRDGGVRAGELFF.

This rearrangement joins TRBV28 to TRBJ1-3, with D possibly being TRBD1 (5 bases). This CDR3 has 14 residues. CDR1 and CDR2 from the germline V gene are MDHEN and SYDVKM. Trimming pared 10 bases from V and 4 bases from J, leaving 17 bases between. Written as DNA, the CDR3 is TGTGCCACCCTGGAGGCAGGGTTAGGAAACACCATATATTTT. This sequence encodes CATLEAGLGNTIYF.

The sample holds a few counts of this clone. V is TRBV7-6 and J is TRBJ2-3, with D tentatively TRBD2 (5 bases). V was pared by 7 bases and J by 3 bases, with 14 bases between. The CDR3 is made up of 14 amino acids. CDR1 is SGHVS, CDR2 FNYEAQ, per germline. In DNA form, the CDR3 reads TGTGCCAGCACGGGGAGTGGGCGGACAGATACGCAGTATTTT. Protein sequence: CASTGSGRTDTQYF.

This clone was seen just once. This rearrangement joins TRBV6-1 to TRBJ2-3; 7 bases fit TRBD2. CDR3 length: 16 residues. CDR1 MNHNS and CDR2 SASEGT come from the germline V gene. V lost 2 bases to trimming and J lost 2 bases; unmatched junction nucleotides: 7. CDR3 region: CASSELASGYTDTQYF. DNA for the CDR3: TGTGCCAGCAGTGAACTGGCTAGCGGATACACAGATACGCAGTATTTT.

The rearrangement links TRBV2 to TRBJ2-1; 9 bases align to TRBD1. The CDR3 extends over 13 amino acids. V dropped 9 bases and J dropped 1; count of bases not matched to a gene: 1. In germline, CDR1 is SNHLY, CDR2 FYNNEI. CDR3 in amino acids: CARGQGSYNEQFF. DNA for the CDR3: TGTGCCAGGGGACAGGGTTCCTACAATGAGCAGTTCTTC.

V is TRBV7-3 and J is TRBJ1-5; 11 nucleotides align to TRBD1. The germline CDR1 and CDR2 sequences are SGHTA and FQGTGA. This CDR3 region has 16 residues. Trimming cost V 5 bases and J 9 bases; bases outside gene matches: 12. The CDR3 is CASSTYPGTGGGPQHF. The CDR3 DNA sequence: TGTGCCAGCAGCACCTACCCCGGGACAGGGGGAGGGCCCCAGCATTTT.

The sample holds one count of this clone. This CDR3 is CASSVEGVGETQYF. CDR3 DNA sequence: TGTGCCAGCAGCGTAGAGGGGGTTGGGGAGACCCAGTACTTC. The gene calls are TRBV9 and TRBJ2-5; weak D call: TRBD1 (6 bases). The germline V and J ends were trimmed by 0 bases and 5 bases, with 11 bases remaining between them. The germline gives CDR1 SGDLS, CDR2 YYNGEE. The CDR3 consists of 14 residues.

V usage is TRBV28 and J usage is TRBJ1-5; 8 nucleotides agree with TRBD1. The germline V gene has CDR1 MDHEN and CDR2 SYDVKM. With 1 base clipped from V and 6 bases from J, the junction kept 14 bases outside the gene matches. The CDR3 has 18 amino acids. CDR3: CASSLSSSTGVISQPQHF. The CDR3 nucleotides are TGTGCCAGCAGTTTATCCTCTTCGACAGGGGTTATCAGTCAGCCCCAGCATTTT.